The 3 T cell receptor beta chains below were found in one sample sequenced in a study of glioma-infiltrating T cells after dendritic cell vaccination. TCRdb's table, derived via immunoSEQ multiplex PCR, lists solely in-frame clones and lacks some. The sample holds tens of thousands of clones, roughly four fifths seen once. Described time point: after dendritic cell vaccination, including at tumor progression/relapse. This specimen consisted of blood, obtained after dendritic cell vaccination. These receptors all stem from a human donor with glioblastoma.

This clone has only one observation. The rearrangement uses TRBV19 and TRBJ1-1, with 10 positions matching TRBD1. The CDR3 extends over 18 amino acids. Looked up from germline, CDR1 is LNHDA and CDR2 is SQIVND (reference sequence). The trim removed 9 bases at V and 0 bases at J, leaving 16 bases unmatched. The CDR3 sequence: CASVPGQGSVFLNTEAFF. The CDR3 DNA is TGTGCCAGCGTCCCGGGACAGGGGTCGGTATTTCTGAACACTGAAGCTTTCTTT.

The gene calls are TRBV6-1 and TRBJ1-1; a possible D gene is TRBD1 (6 bases). The V gene lost 7 bases and the J gene lost 0 bases, with 12 bases spanning the gap. The length of the CDR3 is 14 residues. Per germline, CDR1 MNHNS and CDR2 SASEGT. DNA for the CDR3: TGTGCCAGCACGGGACACCTCATGAACACTGAAGCTTTCTTT. It translates to CASTGHLMNTEAFF.

The chain carries TRBV27 and TRBJ2-6; D is unresolved. From germline, CDR1 is MNHEY and CDR2 SMNVEV (reference sequence). Trimming pared 0 bases from V and 3 bases from J, leaving 9 bases between. CDR3 length: 16 amino acids. CDR3 DNA sequence: TGTGCCAGCAGTTTATCATCGGGTTTTGGGGCCAACGTCCTGACTTTC. Its translation: CASSLSSGFGANVLTF.